The rows below give T cell receptor beta chains drawn from one sample of a study of T cells in localized non-small cell lung cancer. Data came from immunoSEQ multiplex PCR; TCRdb stores just in-frame clones and leaves some out. The sample comprises about 45,000 clones, about 76% of which are singletons, and more than 15% rests with the top ten. The sample in question was peripheral blood mononuclear cells, obtained before any cancer treatment. Every receptor here comes from a man aged 35-75 years with stage III lung adenocarcinoma. Each CDR3 is given with its conserved first and last residue. D genes are given only for firm matches.

d_call: -
j_call: TRBJ2-1
v_call: TRBV9
cdr3_aa: CASSVVAGWHNEQFF

d_call: -
j_call: TRBJ2-1
v_call: TRBV27
cdr3_aa: CASSSRIRNEQFF

d_call: TRBD2
j_call: TRBJ2-5
v_call: TRBV6-1
cdr3_aa: CASRLPGGPLETQYF

d_call: -
j_call: TRBJ1-3
v_call: TRBV2
cdr3_aa: CASSLGQTSSGNTIYF

d_call: -
j_call: TRBJ1-2
v_call: TRBV2
cdr3_aa: CASSAISANYGYTF

d_call: -
j_call: TRBJ1-1
v_call: TRBV6-4
cdr3_aa: CASSHTLDSEAFF

d_call: -
j_call: TRBJ2-7
v_call: TRBV7-8
cdr3_aa: CASSLPSQGPSSYEQYF

d_call: -
j_call: TRBJ2-2
v_call: TRBV9
cdr3_aa: CASENRAGAGELFF

d_call: -
j_call: TRBJ2-1
v_call: TRBV27
cdr3_aa: CASSPTRYGSYNEQFF

d_call: -
j_call: TRBJ2-2
v_call: TRBV7-3
cdr3_aa: CASSLNTGELFF

d_call: TRBD1
j_call: TRBJ2-1
v_call: TRBV6-5
cdr3_aa: CASSRRQGPNEQFF

d_call: -
j_call: TRBJ1-2
v_call: TRBV6-6
cdr3_aa: CASSLGRADGYTF

d_call: -
j_call: TRBJ2-5
v_call: TRBV13
cdr3_aa: CASSLSGGGETQYF

d_call: TRBD1
j_call: TRBJ1-3
v_call: TRBV28
cdr3_aa: CASSFAGGMDTIYF

d_call: TRBD1
j_call: TRBJ1-2
v_call: TRBV4-2
cdr3_aa: CASSPGTGGYGYTF

d_call: TRBD1
j_call: TRBJ1-2
v_call: TRBV11-2
cdr3_aa: CASSYAGGADGYTF

d_call: TRBD2
j_call: TRBJ2-5
v_call: TRBV5-6
cdr3_aa: CASSRVGAGEETQYF

d_call: TRBD2
j_call: TRBJ2-7
v_call: TRBV27
cdr3_aa: CRQGTSGGADEQYF

d_call: -
j_call: TRBJ2-1
v_call: TRBV5-1
cdr3_aa: CASSLASFDNEQFF

d_call: -
j_call: TRBJ2-2
v_call: TRBV9
cdr3_aa: CASSVATSQNTGELFF

d_call: TRBD1
j_call: TRBJ2-3
v_call: TRBV5-4
cdr3_aa: CASRSTGSTDTQYF

d_call: -
j_call: TRBJ1-2
v_call: TRBV11-2
cdr3_aa: CASSSTINSQTYGYTF

d_call: TRBD2
j_call: TRBJ2-3
v_call: TRBV4-1
cdr3_aa: CASSQVAGADTQYF

d_call: -
j_call: TRBJ1-2
v_call: TRBV19
cdr3_aa: CASNQEQNSVGYTF

d_call: -
j_call: TRBJ2-3
v_call: TRBV11-3
cdr3_aa: CASSLGPEITDTQYF

d_call: TRBD2
j_call: TRBJ2-3
v_call: TRBV13
cdr3_aa: CASSSPGLAGGTDTQYF

d_call: -
j_call: -
v_call: TRBV28
cdr3_aa: CASSPQGAGTQYF

d_call: -
j_call: TRBJ2-3
v_call: TRBV5-1
cdr3_aa: CASSLGDYKKTDTQYF

d_call: -
j_call: TRBJ1-6
v_call: TRBV2
cdr3_aa: CASSVNRWNSPLHF

d_call: -
j_call: TRBJ2-7
v_call: TRBV10-3
cdr3_aa: CAISEEGPGYEQYF

d_call: TRBD2
j_call: -
v_call: TRBV10-2
cdr3_aa: CASRAGGAYEQYF

d_call: -
j_call: TRBJ2-6
v_call: TRBV5-4
cdr3_aa: CASSFGPGANVLTF

d_call: TRBD1
j_call: TRBJ2-7
v_call: TRBV10-3
cdr3_aa: CAISATDRGLLDEQYF

d_call: TRBD1
j_call: TRBJ2-7
v_call: TRBV6-5
cdr3_aa: CASSYSKTGGWEQYF

d_call: -
j_call: TRBJ1-5
v_call: TRBV30
cdr3_aa: CAWSIERAQPQHF

d_call: TRBD1
j_call: TRBJ2-3
v_call: TRBV5-6
cdr3_aa: CASSRQGRADTQYF

d_call: TRBD2
j_call: TRBJ2-1
v_call: TRBV25-1
cdr3_aa: CASSDRGSRGEDNEQFF

d_call: -
j_call: TRBJ2-7
v_call: TRBV6-5
cdr3_aa: CASSPRAVSSYEQYF

d_call: TRBD1
j_call: TRBJ1-3
v_call: TRBV29-1
cdr3_aa: CSAGWGQGYSGNTIYF

d_call: -
j_call: TRBJ1-2
v_call: TRBV2
cdr3_aa: CASMDRNYGYTF

d_call: -
j_call: TRBJ1-6
v_call: TRBV6-1
cdr3_aa: CASSAQRGGRLYNSPLHF

d_call: -
j_call: TRBJ2-7
v_call: TRBV11-1
cdr3_aa: CASSLVPGRFYEQYF

d_call: -
j_call: TRBJ2-7
v_call: TRBV7-2
cdr3_aa: CASSYDTLGYEQYF

d_call: -
j_call: TRBJ2-5
v_call: TRBV18
cdr3_aa: CASSPPNGGLETQYF

d_call: -
j_call: TRBJ2-2
v_call: TRBV30
cdr3_aa: CAWSVGLNTGELFF

d_call: TRBD2
j_call: TRBJ2-1
v_call: TRBV11-2
cdr3_aa: CASSFSGGDNNEQFF

d_call: -
j_call: TRBJ2-7
v_call: TRBV27
cdr3_aa: CASNPYRLSEQYF

d_call: -
j_call: TRBJ1-5
v_call: TRBV23-1
cdr3_aa: CASSQSVQINQPQHF

d_call: TRBD2
j_call: TRBJ2-1
v_call: TRBV18
cdr3_aa: CASSPERGGYNEQFF

d_call: TRBD2
j_call: TRBJ2-7
v_call: TRBV5-4
cdr3_aa: CASSFGLAGGGTYEQYF

d_call: -
j_call: TRBJ2-5
v_call: TRBV30
cdr3_aa: CAWSAGGSQETQYF

d_call: TRBD1
j_call: TRBJ2-7
v_call: TRBV27
cdr3_aa: CASSLYGTGSYEQYF

d_call: -
j_call: TRBJ1-4
v_call: TRBV7-2
cdr3_aa: CASSRTTGSISEKLFF

d_call: -
j_call: TRBJ1-1
v_call: TRBV7-2
cdr3_aa: CASSLVATGGTEAFF

d_call: -
j_call: TRBJ2-4
v_call: TRBV6-1
cdr3_aa: CASTAITIAKNIQYF

d_call: -
j_call: TRBJ2-1
v_call: TRBV7-3
cdr3_aa: CASSLKLGPTNEQFF

d_call: -
j_call: TRBJ2-3
v_call: TRBV6-5
cdr3_aa: CATTRGYTDTQYF